These 4 T cell receptor beta chains were all obtained from the same sample, sequenced in a study of T cell responses to AZD1222 COVID-19 vaccine. Clones were read by immunoSEQ multiplex PCR, and TCRdb kept only the in-frame ones, dropping some. The sample records over 35,000 clones, about four fifths being singletons. The material was peripheral blood, obtained 28 days after the second dose of the MenACWY control vaccine. The origin of the receptors is an adult who received the MenACWY meningococcal vaccine as a control.

This chain joins TRBV5-8 and TRBJ2-2, with 8 bases that match TRBD1. The V gene end was trimmed by 4 bases and the J gene end by 0 bases; junction bases not matched to a gene: 8. Germline V lookup: CDR1 SGHTS, CDR2 YDEGEE. CDR3 size: 17 residues. The CDR3 spells CASSEGQVLANTGELFF. Written as DNA, the CDR3 is TGTGCCAGCAGCGAGGGACAGGTTCTCGCGAACACCGGGGAGCTGTTTTTT.

The chain has TRBV11-3 and TRBJ2-3; D not certain. Trimming removed 1 base at V and 1 base at J, with 0 bases between. Germline loops: CDR1 SGHNT, CDR2 YENEEA. The CDR3 contains 12 residues. The CDR3 loop reads CASSLGTDTQYF. CDR3 sequence (DNA): TGTGCCAGCAGCTTAGGCACAGATACGCAGTATTTT.

V and J are TRBV5-1 and TRBJ2-5; TRBD2 is a possible D gene (6 bases). Germline V lookup: CDR1 SGHRS, CDR2 YFSETQ. The CDR3 runs to 15 residues. V dropped 1 base and J dropped 0 bases, with 10 bases sitting between them. CDR3 DNA sequence: TGCGCCAGCAGCTTGTCAGGGACTTACCAAGAGACCCAGTACTTC. Protein product: CASSLSGTYQETQYF.

The V and J genes are TRBV27 and TRBJ2-7; tentatively, D is TRBD1 (5 bases). Germline CDR1 reads MNHEY; CDR2 reads SMNVEV (reference sequence). The V and J ends lost 6 bases and 2 bases respectively, with 14 bases between them. The CDR3 runs 14 residues. In DNA form, the CDR3 reads TGTGCCAGCAGGGGCAGACAGCCCCCCTACGAGCAGTACTTC. This translates into CASRGRQPPYEQYF.